One and the same sample provided the 12 T cell receptor beta chains below, sequenced in a study of cytomegalovirus exposure and HLA in healthy donors. The PCR contained 60 Vbeta and 13 Jbeta primers. Sequencing was performed with immunoSEQ multiplex PCR; in TCRdb, only in-frame clones are kept and a portion is missing. The sample shows around 120,000 clones, roughly four fifths of them seen only once. What was sequenced was PBMCs. The receptors originated from a woman aged 50 to 60 in good health and CMV-seronegative.

The chain is built from TRBV4-2 and TRBJ1-3, with unresolved D. The CDR3 covers 17 residues. Trimming took 0 bases from V and 1 from J, leaving 13 bases between them. Per germline, CDR1 LGHNA and CDR2 YNFKEQ. The CDR3 region has the DNA TGTGCCAGCAGCCAAGATCAAGGGAGAGGGTCTGGAAACACCATATATTTT. Its protein is CASSQDQGRGSGNTIYF.

The CDR3 protein is CASSPRAGLHTGELFF. CDR3 coding DNA: TGTGCCAGCAGCCCCCGAGCCGGACTCCACACCGGGGAGCTGTTTTTT. This chain joins TRBV11-3 and TRBJ2-2; tentative D call: TRBD2 (5 bases). V lost 5 bases to trimming and J lost 3 bases, with 16 bases between them. The CDR3 runs to 16 residues. Per the germline V gene, CDR1 is SGHNT and CDR2 is YENEEA.

V usage is TRBV25-1 and J usage is TRBJ1-4, with 7 bases matching TRBD1. V lost 5 bases and J lost 1; bases outside the gene matches: 1. This CDR3 is built from 14 residues. Germline values: CDR1 MGHDK, CDR2 SYGVNS. The CDR3 DNA sequence: TGTGCCAGCAGTAACAGGGGAACTAATGAAAAACTGTTTTTT. Its protein product is CASSNRGTNEKLFF. The variable domain in full, with the rest retrieved from reference TRBV25-1 and TRBJ1-4, is EADIYQTPRYLVIGTGKKITLECSQTMGHDKMYWYQQDPGMELHLIHYSYGVNSTEKGDLSSESTVSRIRTEHFPLTLESARPSHTSQYLCASSNRGTNEKLFFGSGTQLSVL.

The chain employs TRBV18 and TRBJ1-4, with TRBD1 as a possible D gene (5 bases). Per the germline V gene, CDR1 is KGHSH and CDR2 is LQKENI. Trimming left V 2 bases short and J 0 bases short, with 13 bases between. The CDR3 runs to 17 residues. CDR3 coding DNA: TGTGCCAGCTCACCAGTTCCACGGGGGGCAACTAATGAAAAACTGTTTTTT. It codes for CASSPVPRGATNEKLFF.

V is TRBV6-1 and J is TRBJ1-5; 7 bases agree with TRBD1. V lost 1 base, J lost 5 bases, and 5 bases stayed unmatched. CDR1 is MNHNS, CDR2 SASEGT, per germline. The length of the CDR3 is 15 residues. DNA of the CDR3: TGTGCCAGCAGTGAAGTTCAGGGGGACGATCAGCCCCAGCATTTT. Translating gives CASSEVQGDDQPQHF.

This chain links TRBV7-2 with TRBJ1-4, with D possibly matching TRBD1 (6 bases). Trimming left V 1 base short and J 8 bases short, with 11 bases between. The CDR3 has 14 residues. The germline CDR1 and CDR2 sequences are SGHTA and FQGNSA. DNA of the CDR3: TGTGCCAGCAGCTTAGAACAGGGTATGGAAAAACTGTTTTTT. Translating it yields CASSLEQGMEKLFF.

This chain links TRBV6-1 with TRBJ2-7, with D possibly matching TRBD1 (5 bases). CDR3 length: 13 residues. The ends were cut back, 7 bases at V and 3 bases at J, with 13 bases in the middle. Germline loops: CDR1 MNHNS, CDR2 SASEGT. The CDR3 loop is CASTMGHFYEQYV. CDR3 in DNA: TGTGCCAGCACCATGGGGCACTTCTACGAGCAGTACGTC.

The chain uses TRBV29-1 and TRBJ1-2; 10 bases align to TRBD1. Germline V lookup: CDR1 SQVTM, CDR2 ANQGSEA. After removal of 7 bases from V and 2 bases from J, the junction contained 19 bases not matched to a gene. This CDR3 contains 18 residues. The CDR3 region is CSARVFETGGAGNYGYTF. The CDR3 DNA reads as TGCAGCGCGCGCGTTTTTGAGACAGGGGGCGCGGGAAACTATGGCTACACCTTC.

This clone was seen more than once but under ten times. This chain joins TRBV2 and TRBJ1-3, with TRBD1 as a possible D gene (6 bases). The V gene lost 4 bases and the J gene lost 0 bases, with 13 bases spanning the gap. Germline loops: CDR1 SNHLY, CDR2 FYNNEI. The CDR3 sequence is 16 residues long. The CDR3 here is CASSASPQGSGNTIYF. The DNA for the CDR3 is TGTGCCAGCAGTGCCAGCCCACAGGGCTCTGGAAACACCATATATTTT.

The chain combines TRBV7-2 with TRBJ2-7; D perhaps matches TRBD1 (6 bases). CDR3 length equals 14 residues. Germline CDR1 SGHTA, CDR2 FQGNSA. Trimming shortened V by 3 bases and J by 4 bases, and 13 bases separated the two germline ends. The CDR3, as DNA: TGTGCCAGCAGCTTGGACAGAGGGCCATACGAGCAGTACTTC. Its protein is CASSLDRGPYEQYF.

The rearrangement joins TRBV4-1 to TRBJ2-5; 8 bases align to TRBD1. The germline V gene encodes CDR1 MGHRA and CDR2 YSYEKL. Losses at the gene ends were 0 bases for V and 2 bases for J; bases not matched to a gene: 2. This CDR3 is built from 15 residues. CDR3 nucleotide sequence: TGCGCCAGCAGCCAAGAGCACAGGGGGCAAGAGACCCAGTACTTC. Its protein is CASSQEHRGQETQYF.

This clone has only one observation. The rearrangement uses TRBV9 and TRBJ2-2, with 14 bases matching TRBD2. Germline V gene lookup returns CDR1 SGDLS and CDR2 YYNGEE. The CDR3 is 18 residues long. J lost 0 bases, V lost 2 bases, and 3 bases had no gene match. CDR3 bases: TGTGCCAGCAGCGTGGGACTAGCGGGAGCCGCGAACACCGGGGAGCTGTTTTTT. Translation gives CASSVGLAGAANTGELFF. The full variable domain, its missing parts supplied by reference TRBV9 and TRBJ2-2, is DSGVTQTPKHLITATGQRVTLRCSPRSGDLSVYWYQQSLDQGLQFLIQYYNGEERAKGNILERFSAQQFPDLHSELNLSSLELGDSALYFCASSVGLAGAANTGELFFGEGSRLTVL.